Each of the 20 T cell receptor beta chains below was sequenced from the same sample in a study of cytomegalovirus exposure and HLA in healthy donors. PCR involved 60 Vbeta and 13 Jbeta primers. The assay was immunoSEQ multiplex PCR, and TCRdb's table has in-frame clones only and misses some. The sample lists roughly 170,000 clones, 77% occurring once. Sequenced sample: PBMCs. These receptors all stem from a woman under 40 in good health and CMV-seropositive.

Only one count was recorded for this clone. The rearrangement uses TRBV27 and TRBJ1-4; 7 bases are shared with TRBD1. Per the germline V gene, CDR1 is MNHEY and CDR2 is SMNVEV (reference sequence). Unmatched junction bases numbered 10, after V lost 6 bases and J lost 6 bases. This CDR3 contains 15 residues. CDR3 DNA: TGTGCCAGCAGGGGACAGCTCCCTAGAGATGAAAAACTGTTTTTT. Translation gives CASRGQLPRDEKLFF.

The chain has TRBV15 and TRBJ2-1; 11 nucleotides align to TRBD2. Trimming cost V 2 bases and J 3 bases; bases outside gene matches: 6. The CDR3 runs to 17 residues. Germline CDR1 is LNHNV and CDR2 is YYDKDF (reference sequence). The CDR3 sequence: CATSRIWGTSGYNEQFF. DNA of the CDR3: TGTGCCACCAGCAGAATTTGGGGGACTAGCGGCTACAATGAGCAGTTCTTC.

The rearrangement uses TRBV7-2 and TRBJ2-3, with 9 bases matching TRBD1. The CDR3 is made up of 17 amino acids. V dropped 5 bases and J dropped 2; count of bases not matched to a gene: 11. Germline CDR1 and CDR2: SGHTA and FQGNSA. DNA for the CDR3: TGTGCCAGCAGCAGTGAGGTGACAGGGGGGTTCACAGATACGCAGTATTTT. Translation gives CASSSEVTGGFTDTQYF. The whole variable domain, remainder taken from reference TRBV7-2 and TRBJ2-3, is GAGVSQSPSNKVTEKGKDVELRCDPISGHTALYWYRQSLGQGLEFLIYFQGNSAPDKSGLPSDRFSAERTGGSVSTLTIQRTQQEDSAVYLCASSSEVTGGFTDTQYFGPGTRLTVL.

This chain links TRBV11-2 with TRBJ2-7; weak D call: TRBD2 (6 bases). V shed 1 base and J shed 6 bases, with 13 bases lying between them. This CDR3 is 14 amino acids long. Germline V gives CDR1 SGHAT, CDR2 FQNNGV. CDR3: CASSLVPSSGEQYF. Here the CDR3 DNA reads TGTGCCAGCAGCTTAGTCCCTAGTAGCGGCGAGCAGTACTTC.

The chain links TRBV28 to TRBJ2-5, with 11 bases matching TRBD1. Germline values: CDR1 MDHEN, CDR2 SYDVKM. The CDR3 has 17 amino acids. V gave up 2 bases and J gave up 5 bases; unmatched junction bases: 10. CDR3 coding DNA: TGTGCCAGCAGTTTACCCACCGGACAGGGGGCGCGGGAGACCCAGTACTTC. It yields the protein CASSLPTGQGARETQYF.

J is TRBJ1-3 and V is TRBV6-1, with TRBD1 matching 7 bases. V dropped 3 bases and J dropped 1; count of bases not matched to a gene: 9. In germline, CDR1 is MNHNS, CDR2 SASEGT. The CDR3 is 17 residues long. In DNA, the CDR3 is TGTGCCAGCAGTGAGGGGGGTGGCAGGGGGTCTGGAAACACCATATATTTT. Translated, it gives CASSEGGGRGSGNTIYF.

There are a few counts of this clone. The CDR3 DNA reads as TGTGCCAGCAGTGAATCGGACTATTACAATGAGCAGTTCTTC. This translates into CASSESDYYNEQFF. The V and J genes are TRBV25-1 and TRBJ2-1, with D perhaps TRBD2 (6 bases). V was cut by 1 base and J by 4 bases, with 8 bases left in between. This CDR3 spans 14 amino acids. The germline CDR1 and CDR2 sequences are MGHDK and SYGVNS.

This clone was counted a few times. The chain carries TRBV6-5 and TRBJ1-5, with D maybe TRBD1 (5 bases). Germline CDR1 and CDR2: MNHEY and SVGAGI. The CDR3 extends over 14 amino acids. V lost 2 bases to trimming and J lost 2 bases, with 7 bases between them. CDR3 amino acids: CASSYARGNQPQHF. CDR3 nucleotides: TGTGCCAGCAGTTACGCCAGGGGCAATCAGCCCCAGCATTTT.

The chain carries TRBV11-3 and TRBJ2-3; D may be TRBD2 (6 bases). Trimming removed 8 bases at V and 0 bases at J, with 9 bases between. This CDR3 contains 13 residues. Germline V gene lookup returns CDR1 SGHNT and CDR2 YENEEA. CDR3 bases: TGTGCCAGCGGGGCGGGAAGCACAGATACGCAGTATTTT. Residues: CASGAGSTDTQYF.

As to this clone: A read error may account for a junction end that differs from germline. The rearrangement uses TRBV9 and TRBJ2-1, with 9 bases fitting TRBD2. The CDR3 has 15 residues. Germline V gene data show CDR1 as SGDLS and CDR2 as YYNGEE. CDR3 sequence reads: CASSALAGRYNGQFF. The DNA for the CDR3 is TGTGCCAGCAGCGCCCTAGCGGGGCGATACAATGGGCAGTTCTTC.

The genes are TRBV25-1 and TRBJ2-1; a possible D gene is TRBD2 (5 bases). Trimming left V 6 bases short and J 6 bases short, with 6 bases between. The germline V gene encodes CDR1 MGHDK and CDR2 SYGVNS. This CDR3 spans 11 amino acids. This CDR3 reads CASRRVNEQFF. CDR3 DNA sequence: TGTGCCAGCAGGCGGGTCAATGAGCAGTTCTTC.

This CDR3 reads CASRGGTPRASHQPQHF. The DNA of the CDR3 is TGTGCCAGTAGGGGGGGGACACCTCGGGCCTCCCATCAGCCCCAGCATTTT. The rearrangement uses TRBV19 and TRBJ1-5, with a weak D call TRBD1 (6 bases). The CDR3 consists of 17 residues. Germline loops: CDR1 LNHDA, CDR2 SQIVND (reference sequence). The V end lost 6 bases, the J end lost 5 bases, and 23 bases lay between the germline ends.

J is TRBJ2-7 and V is TRBV7-2, with 11 bases aligning to TRBD2. The CDR3 sequence is 15 residues long. V was pared by 7 bases and J by 0 bases, with 5 bases of the junction left unmatched. Germline CDR1 is SGHTA and CDR2 is FQGNSA. The CDR3 is CASTTGLAGSYEQYF. The CDR3 DNA reads TGTGCCAGCACCACCGGACTAGCGGGCTCCTACGAGCAGTACTTC.

The chain has TRBV28 and TRBJ2-3, with 7 bases identical to TRBD2. V shed 5 bases and J 9 bases; nucleotides not matched to a gene: 8. The CDR3 loop spans 13 amino acids. Per the germline V gene, CDR1 is MDHEN and CDR2 is SYDVKM. CDR3 nucleotides: TGTGCCAGCAGTACCGCGGGGGTGGGGACGCAGTATTTT. This codes for CASSTAGVGTQYF.

As regards this clone: Germline and junction disagree at one end, which may indicate a read error. The V call is TRBV6-5, the J call TRBJ1-2; perhaps TRBD1 as D (6 bases). The CDR3 is 16 amino acids. Germline assignment: CDR1 MNHEY and CDR2 SVGAGI. This CDR3 reads CASSFSGQSFHYGYPF. The CDR3 nucleotides read TGTGCCAGCAGTTTCTCAGGACAGAGCTTCCACTATGGCTACCCCTTC.

The chain uses TRBV28 and TRBJ2-7, with TRBD2 identical over 10 bases. Germline V lookup: CDR1 MDHEN, CDR2 SYDVKM. The CDR3 is 14 amino acids. The ends lost 3 bases at V and 2 bases at J; junction bases unmatched: 1. CDR3 loop: CASSLLAGAYEQYF. The CDR3 nucleotides are TGTGCCAGCAGTTTGCTAGCGGGGGCCTACGAGCAGTACTTC.

This chain joins TRBV28 and TRBJ1-2; D unresolved. There are 11 residues in the CDR3. Trimming removed 6 bases from V and 3 bases from J, with 5 bases in between. CDR1 and CDR2 from the germline V gene are MDHEN and SYDVKM. The CDR3 is CASSADYGYTF. In nucleotides, the CDR3 is TGTGCCAGCAGCGCGGACTATGGCTACACCTTC.

This chain links TRBV28 with TRBJ2-7; D remains unclear. The CDR3 loop spans 13 amino acids. Germline loops: CDR1 MDHEN, CDR2 SYDVKM. V gave up 8 bases and J gave up 2 bases, with 13 bases separating them. CDR3: CASLRLPTYEQYF. In DNA, the CDR3 is TGTGCCAGCCTTCGACTGCCAACCTACGAGCAGTACTTC. The entire variable domain, with the rest obtained from reference TRBV28 and TRBJ2-7, is as follows: DVKVTQSSRYLVKRTGEKVFLECVQDMDHENMFWYRQDPGLGLRLIYFSYDVKMKEKGDIPEGYSVSREKKERFSLILESASTNQTSMYLCASLRLPTYEQYFGPGTRLTVT.

The chain couples TRBV13 to TRBJ2-3; TRBD2 matches 7 bases. V shed 8 bases, J shed 2 bases, and the junction held 7 bases outside the gene matches. The CDR3 is 14 amino acids. Germline V lookup: CDR1 PRHDT, CDR2 FYEKMQ (reference sequence). CDR3 in DNA: TGTGCCAGCTCCGGGGGAGGGTTCACAGATACGCAGTATTTT. Protein sequence: CASSGGGFTDTQYF.

The genes are TRBV29-1 and TRBJ2-7; TRBD1 might be the D (6 bases). Between the trimmed V and J ends, which lost 1 base and 0 bases, there was a span of 16 bases. Per the germline V gene, CDR1 is SQVTM and CDR2 is ANQGSEA. This CDR3 comprises 16 residues. For the CDR3, the DNA is TGCAGCGTTGAAGTAACAGGGACGGCGAACTCCTACGAGCAGTACTTC. Protein product: CSVEVTGTANSYEQYF.